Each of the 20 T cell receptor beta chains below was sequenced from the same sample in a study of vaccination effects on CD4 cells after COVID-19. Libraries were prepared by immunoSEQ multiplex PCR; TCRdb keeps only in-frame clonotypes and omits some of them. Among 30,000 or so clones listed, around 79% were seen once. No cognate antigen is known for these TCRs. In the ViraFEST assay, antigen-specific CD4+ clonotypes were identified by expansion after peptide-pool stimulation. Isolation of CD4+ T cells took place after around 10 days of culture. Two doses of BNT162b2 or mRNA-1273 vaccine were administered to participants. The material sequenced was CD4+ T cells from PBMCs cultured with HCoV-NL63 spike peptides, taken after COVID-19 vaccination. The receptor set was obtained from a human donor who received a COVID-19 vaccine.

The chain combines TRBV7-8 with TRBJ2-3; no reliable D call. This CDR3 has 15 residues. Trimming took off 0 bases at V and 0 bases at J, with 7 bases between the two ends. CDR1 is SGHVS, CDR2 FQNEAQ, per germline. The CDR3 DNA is TGTGCCAGCAGCTTAGCTTGGGGTAGCACAGATACGCAGTATTTT. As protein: CASSLAWGSTDTQYF.

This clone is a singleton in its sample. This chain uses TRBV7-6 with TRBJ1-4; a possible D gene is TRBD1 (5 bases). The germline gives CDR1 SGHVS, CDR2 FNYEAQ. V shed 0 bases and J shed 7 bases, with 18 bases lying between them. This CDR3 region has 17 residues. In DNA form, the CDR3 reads TGTGCCAGCAGCTTAGCGTCTGGGCCAGGGTTTGGTGAAAAACTGTTTTTT. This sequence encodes CASSLASGPGFGEKLFF.

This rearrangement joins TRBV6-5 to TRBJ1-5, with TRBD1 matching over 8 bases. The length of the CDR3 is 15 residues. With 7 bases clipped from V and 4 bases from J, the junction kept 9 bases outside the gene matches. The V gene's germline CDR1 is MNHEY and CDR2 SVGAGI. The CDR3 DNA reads TGTGCCAGCACCTCGGACAGGGCTAGGAATCAGCCCCAGCATTTT. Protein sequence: CASTSDRARNQPQHF.

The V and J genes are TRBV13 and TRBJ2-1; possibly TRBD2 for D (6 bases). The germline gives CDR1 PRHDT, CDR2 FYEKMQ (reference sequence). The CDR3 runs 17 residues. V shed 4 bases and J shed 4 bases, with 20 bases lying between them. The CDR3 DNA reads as TGTGCCAGCAGCTCCCTAGCGTTTCCCGGAACTTACAATGAGCAGTTCTTC. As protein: CASSSLAFPGTYNEQFF.

In DNA form, the CDR3 reads TGTGCCACCAGTGATTCTTCTGGGGCCAACGTCCTGACTTTC. It translates to CATSDSSGANVLTF. The rearrangement joins TRBV24-1 to TRBJ2-6; D is uncertain. Trimming left V 2 bases short and J 1 base short, with 2 bases between. CDR3 size: 14 residues. CDR1 is KGHDR, CDR2 SFDVKD, per germline.

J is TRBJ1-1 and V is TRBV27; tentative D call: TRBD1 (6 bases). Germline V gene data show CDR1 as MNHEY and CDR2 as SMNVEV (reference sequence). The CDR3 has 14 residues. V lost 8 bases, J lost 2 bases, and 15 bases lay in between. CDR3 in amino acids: CASFVKGTNTEAFF. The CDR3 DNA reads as TGTGCCAGCTTCGTTAAGGGGACAAACACTGAAGCTTTCTTT.

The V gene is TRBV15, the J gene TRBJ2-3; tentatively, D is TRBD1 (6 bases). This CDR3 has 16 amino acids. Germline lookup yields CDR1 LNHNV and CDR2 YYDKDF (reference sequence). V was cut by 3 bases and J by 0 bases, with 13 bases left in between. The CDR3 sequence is CATSSATGPSTDTQYF. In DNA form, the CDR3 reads TGTGCCACCAGCAGTGCGACAGGACCTAGCACAGATACGCAGTATTTT.

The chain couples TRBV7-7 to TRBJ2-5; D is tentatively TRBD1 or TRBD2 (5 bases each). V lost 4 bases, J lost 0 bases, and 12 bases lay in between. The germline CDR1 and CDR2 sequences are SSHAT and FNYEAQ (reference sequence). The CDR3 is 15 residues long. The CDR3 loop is CASSSGRSYQETQYF. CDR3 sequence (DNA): TGTGCCAGCAGCTCGGGACGGAGTTACCAAGAGACCCAGTACTTC. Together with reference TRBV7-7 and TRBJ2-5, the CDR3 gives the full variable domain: GAGVSQSPRYKVTKRGQDVTLRCDPISSHATLYWYQQALGQGPEFLTYFNYEAQPDKSGLPSDRFSAERPEGSISTLTIQRTEQRDSAMYRCASSSGRSYQETQYFGPGTRLLVL.

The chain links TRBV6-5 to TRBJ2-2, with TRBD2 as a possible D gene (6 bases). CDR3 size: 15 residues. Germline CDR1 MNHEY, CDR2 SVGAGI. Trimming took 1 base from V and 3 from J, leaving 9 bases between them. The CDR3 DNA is TGTGCCAGCAGTTACTTCGGGGGAGACACCGGGGAGCTGTTTTTT. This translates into CASSYFGGDTGELFF.

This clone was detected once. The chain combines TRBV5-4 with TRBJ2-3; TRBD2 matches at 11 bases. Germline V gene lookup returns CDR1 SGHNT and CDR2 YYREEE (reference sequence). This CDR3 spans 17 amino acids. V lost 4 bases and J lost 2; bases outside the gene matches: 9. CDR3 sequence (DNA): TGTGCCAGCAGCACACCGGGACTAGCGGCAAACACAGATACGCAGTATTTT. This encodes CASSTPGLAANTDTQYF.

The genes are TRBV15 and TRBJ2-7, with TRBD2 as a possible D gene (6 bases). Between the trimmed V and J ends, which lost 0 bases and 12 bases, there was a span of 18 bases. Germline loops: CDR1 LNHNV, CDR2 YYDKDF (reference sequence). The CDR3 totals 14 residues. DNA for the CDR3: TGTGCCACCAGCAGAGATAACGCGGGAACCCCGCGGTACTTC. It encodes CATSRDNAGTPRYF.

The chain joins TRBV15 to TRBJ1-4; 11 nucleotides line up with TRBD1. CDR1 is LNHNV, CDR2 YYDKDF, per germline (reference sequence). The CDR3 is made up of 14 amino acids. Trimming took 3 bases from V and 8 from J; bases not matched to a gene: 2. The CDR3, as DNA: TGTGCCACCAGCAGGGACAGGGGGCGGGAAAAACTGTTTTTT. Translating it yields CATSRDRGREKLFF.

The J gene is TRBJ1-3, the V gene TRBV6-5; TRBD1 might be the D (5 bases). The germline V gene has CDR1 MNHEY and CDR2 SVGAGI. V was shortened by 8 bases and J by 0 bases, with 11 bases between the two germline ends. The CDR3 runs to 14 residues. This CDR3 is CASSGRGSGNTIYF. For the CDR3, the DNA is TGTGCCAGCTCGGGACGGGGCTCTGGAAACACCATATATTTT.

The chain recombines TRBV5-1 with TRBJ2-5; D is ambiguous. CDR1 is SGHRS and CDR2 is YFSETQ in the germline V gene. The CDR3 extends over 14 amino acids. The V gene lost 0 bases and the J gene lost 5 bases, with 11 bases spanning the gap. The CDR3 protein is CASSLASGQETQYF. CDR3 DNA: TGCGCCAGCAGCTTGGCGTCAGGTCAGGAGACCCAGTACTTC.

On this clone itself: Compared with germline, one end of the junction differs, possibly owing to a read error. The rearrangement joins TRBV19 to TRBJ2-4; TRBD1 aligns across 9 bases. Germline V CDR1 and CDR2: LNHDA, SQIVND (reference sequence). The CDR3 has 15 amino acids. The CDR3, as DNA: TGTGCCAGTAGACCACAAGGGACAGGGAGAGATCAAGTGAACTTC. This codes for CASRPQGTGRDQVNF.

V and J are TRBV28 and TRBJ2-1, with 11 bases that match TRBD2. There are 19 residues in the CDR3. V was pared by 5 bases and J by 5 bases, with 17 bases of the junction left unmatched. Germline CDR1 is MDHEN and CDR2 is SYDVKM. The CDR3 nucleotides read TGTGCCAGCAGTCTACGACTAGCGGGATTGACCCTACGAGACAATGAGCAGTTCTTC. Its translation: CASSLRLAGLTLRDNEQFF.

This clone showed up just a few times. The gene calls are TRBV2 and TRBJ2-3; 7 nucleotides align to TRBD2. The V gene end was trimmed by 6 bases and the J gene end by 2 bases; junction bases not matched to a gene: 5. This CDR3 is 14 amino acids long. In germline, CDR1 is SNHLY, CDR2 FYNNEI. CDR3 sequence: CASREWDYTDTQYF. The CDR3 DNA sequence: TGTGCCAGCAGGGAGTGGGACTACACAGATACGCAGTATTTT.

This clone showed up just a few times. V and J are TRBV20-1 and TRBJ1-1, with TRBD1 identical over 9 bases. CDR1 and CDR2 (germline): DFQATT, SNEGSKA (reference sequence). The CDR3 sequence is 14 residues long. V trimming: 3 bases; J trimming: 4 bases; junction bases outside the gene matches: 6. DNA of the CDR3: TGCAGTGCTAGTGGGACAGGGATGGTCACTGAAGCTTTCTTT. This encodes CSASGTGMVTEAFF.

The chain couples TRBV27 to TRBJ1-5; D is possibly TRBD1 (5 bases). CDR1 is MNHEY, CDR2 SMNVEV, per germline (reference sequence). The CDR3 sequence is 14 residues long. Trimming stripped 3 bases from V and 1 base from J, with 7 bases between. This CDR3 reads CASSFRDSNQPQHF. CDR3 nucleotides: TGTGCCAGCAGTTTTCGGGACAGCAATCAGCCCCAGCATTTT.

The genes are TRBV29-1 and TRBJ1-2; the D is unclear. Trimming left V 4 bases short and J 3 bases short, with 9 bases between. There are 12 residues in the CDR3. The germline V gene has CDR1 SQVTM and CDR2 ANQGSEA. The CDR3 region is CSVVFSYYGYTF. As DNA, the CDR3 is TGCAGCGTTGTCTTCTCCTACTATGGCTACACCTTC.